This T cell receptor (beta chain) was sequenced during a study of beta chain features in type 1 diabetes. Expressed TCRB transcripts were sequenced because the entire RNA isolate underwent reverse transcription. Sequencing was performed with immunoSEQ multiplex PCR; in TCRdb, only in-frame clones are kept and a portion is missing. The repertoire holds about 270,000 clones, roughly an eighth seen once, with 0.017% in the top ten. Germline V gives CDR1 SGHNT, CDR2 YYREEE (reference sequence). This CDR3 spans 16 amino acids. Deletions cut 6 bases from V and 4 bases from J, with 21 bases between. General study points: People with Type 1 diabetes carried modestly yet significantly shorter TCRB CDR3s in all four CD4+ subsets.

Of note for this clone: Its antigen is currently unknown.

Sequenced material: naive CD4+ T cells from blood. The J gene is TRBJ2-3, the V gene TRBV5-4, with a tentative D call TRBD2 (6 bases). The sequence was obtained from a man aged 25 to 45 with type 1 diabetes. DNA of the CDR3: TGTGCCAGCACCCCCGGCGGGGCCCGTATGTCAGATACGCAGTATTTT. It encodes CASTPGGARMSDTQYF.